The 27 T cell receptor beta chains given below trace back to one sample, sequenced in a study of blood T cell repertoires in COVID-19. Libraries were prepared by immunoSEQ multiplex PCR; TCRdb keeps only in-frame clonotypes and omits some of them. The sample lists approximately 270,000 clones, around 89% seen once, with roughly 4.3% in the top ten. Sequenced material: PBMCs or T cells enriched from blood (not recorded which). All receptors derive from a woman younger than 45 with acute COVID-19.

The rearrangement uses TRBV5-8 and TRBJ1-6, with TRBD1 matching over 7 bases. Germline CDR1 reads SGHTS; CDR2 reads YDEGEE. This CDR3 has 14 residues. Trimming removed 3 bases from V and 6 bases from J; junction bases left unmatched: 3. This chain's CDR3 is CASSSGTANSPLHF. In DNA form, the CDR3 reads TGTGCCAGCAGCTCCGGGACAGCTAATTCACCCCTCCACTTT.

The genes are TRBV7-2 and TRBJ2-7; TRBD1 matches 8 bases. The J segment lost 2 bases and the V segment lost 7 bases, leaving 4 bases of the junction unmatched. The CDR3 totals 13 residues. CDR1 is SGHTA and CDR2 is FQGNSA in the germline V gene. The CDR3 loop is CASNTGGPYEQYF. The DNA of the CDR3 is TGTGCCAGCAACACAGGGGGGCCCTACGAGCAGTACTTC.

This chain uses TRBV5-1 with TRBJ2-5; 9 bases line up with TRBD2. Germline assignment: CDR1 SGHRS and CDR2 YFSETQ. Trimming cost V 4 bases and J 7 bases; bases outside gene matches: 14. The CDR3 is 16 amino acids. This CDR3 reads CASSGMREGRVVTQYF. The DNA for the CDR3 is TGCGCCAGCAGCGGTATGCGGGAGGGCCGGGTTGTGACCCAGTACTTC.

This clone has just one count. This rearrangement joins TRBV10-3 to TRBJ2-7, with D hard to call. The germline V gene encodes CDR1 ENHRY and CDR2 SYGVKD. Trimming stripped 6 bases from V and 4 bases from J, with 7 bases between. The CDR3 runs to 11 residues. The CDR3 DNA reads TGTGCCATCAGCCGAGAGTACGAGCAGTACTTC. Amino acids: CAISREYEQYF.

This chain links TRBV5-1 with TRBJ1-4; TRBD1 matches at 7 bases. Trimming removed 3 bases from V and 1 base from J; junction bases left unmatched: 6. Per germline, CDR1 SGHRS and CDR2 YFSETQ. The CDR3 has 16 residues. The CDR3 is CASSYDRVGTNEKLFF. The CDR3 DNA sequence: TGCGCCAGCAGCTACGACAGGGTGGGAACTAATGAAAAACTGTTTTTT.

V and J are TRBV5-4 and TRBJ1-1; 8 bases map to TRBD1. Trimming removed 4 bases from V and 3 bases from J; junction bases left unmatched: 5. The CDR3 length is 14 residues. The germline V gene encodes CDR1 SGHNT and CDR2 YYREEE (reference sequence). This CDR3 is CASSTTGVDTEAFF. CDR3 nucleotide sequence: TGTGCCAGCAGCACGACAGGGGTCGACACTGAAGCTTTCTTT.

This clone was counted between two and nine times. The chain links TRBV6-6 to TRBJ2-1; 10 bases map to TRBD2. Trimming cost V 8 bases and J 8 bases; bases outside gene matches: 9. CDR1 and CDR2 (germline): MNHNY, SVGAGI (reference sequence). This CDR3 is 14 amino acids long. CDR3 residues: CASAKSGREDEQFF. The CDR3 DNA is TGTGCCAGCGCAAAGAGCGGGAGGGAGGATGAGCAGTTCTTC.

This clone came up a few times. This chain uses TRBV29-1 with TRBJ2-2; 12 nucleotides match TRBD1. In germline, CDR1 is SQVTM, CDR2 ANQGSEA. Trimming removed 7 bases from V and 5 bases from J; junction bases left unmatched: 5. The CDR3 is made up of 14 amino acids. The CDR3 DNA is TGCAGCGCCGGGACAGGGGGCGCGACCGGGGAGCTGTTTTTT. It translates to CSAGTGGATGELFF.

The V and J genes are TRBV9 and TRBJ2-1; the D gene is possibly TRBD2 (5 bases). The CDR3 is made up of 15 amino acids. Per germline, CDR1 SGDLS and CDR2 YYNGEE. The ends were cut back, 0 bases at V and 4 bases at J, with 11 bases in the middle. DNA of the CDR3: TGTGCCAGCAGCGTAGAGGTGGGAGTGTACAATGAGCAGTTCTTC. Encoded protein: CASSVEVGVYNEQFF.

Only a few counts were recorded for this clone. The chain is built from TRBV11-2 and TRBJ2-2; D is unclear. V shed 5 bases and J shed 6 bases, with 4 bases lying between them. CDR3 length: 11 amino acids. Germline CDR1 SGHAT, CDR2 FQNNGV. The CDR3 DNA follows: TGTGCCAGCAGCCAGGCCGGGGAGCTGTTTTTT. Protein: CASSQAGELFF.

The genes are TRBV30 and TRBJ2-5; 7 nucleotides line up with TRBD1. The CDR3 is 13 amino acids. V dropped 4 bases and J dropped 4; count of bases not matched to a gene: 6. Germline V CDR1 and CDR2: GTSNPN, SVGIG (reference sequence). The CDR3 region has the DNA TGTGCCTGGACTCAAAACAGGGGAGAGACCCAGTACTTC. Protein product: CAWTQNRGETQYF.

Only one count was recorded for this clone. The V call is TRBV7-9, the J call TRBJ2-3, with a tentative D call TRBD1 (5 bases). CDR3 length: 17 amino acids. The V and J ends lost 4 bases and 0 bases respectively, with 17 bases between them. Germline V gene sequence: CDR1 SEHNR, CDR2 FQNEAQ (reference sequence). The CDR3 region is CASSSSIRQTSTDTQYF. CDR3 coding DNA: TGTGCCAGCAGCTCCAGTATACGACAGACTAGCACAGATACGCAGTATTTT.

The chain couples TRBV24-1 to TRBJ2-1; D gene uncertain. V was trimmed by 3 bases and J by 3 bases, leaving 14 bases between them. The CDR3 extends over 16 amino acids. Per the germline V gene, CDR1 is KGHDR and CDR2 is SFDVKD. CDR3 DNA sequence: TGTGCCACCAGTGATAGCCGCCCCGAATACTACAATGAGCAGTTCTTC. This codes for CATSDSRPEYYNEQFF.

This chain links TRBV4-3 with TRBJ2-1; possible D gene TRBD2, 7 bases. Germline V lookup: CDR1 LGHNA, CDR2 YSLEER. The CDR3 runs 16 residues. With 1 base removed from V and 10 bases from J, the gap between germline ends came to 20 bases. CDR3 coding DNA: TGCGCCAGCAGCCAAGGGACTAGGGGGTCTCAGGGAGAGCAGTTCTTC. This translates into CASSQGTRGSQGEQFF.

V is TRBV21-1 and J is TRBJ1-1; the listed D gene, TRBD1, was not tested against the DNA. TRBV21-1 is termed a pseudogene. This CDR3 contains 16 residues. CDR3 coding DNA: TGTGCCAGCAGCAAGGGACAGGGGGCCGGGGACACTGAAGCTTTCTTT. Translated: CASSKGQGAGDTEAFF.

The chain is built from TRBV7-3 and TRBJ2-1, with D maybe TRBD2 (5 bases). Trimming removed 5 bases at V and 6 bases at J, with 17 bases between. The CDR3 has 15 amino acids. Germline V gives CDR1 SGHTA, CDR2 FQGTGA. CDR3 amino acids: CASSQLVGNRNEQFF. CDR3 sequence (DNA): TGTGCCAGCAGCCAACTAGTGGGGAATCGCAATGAGCAGTTCTTC.

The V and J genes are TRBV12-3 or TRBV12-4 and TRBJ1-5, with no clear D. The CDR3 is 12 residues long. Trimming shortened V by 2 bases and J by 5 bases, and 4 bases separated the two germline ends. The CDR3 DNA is TGTGCCAGCAGTTTACCAGATCAGCCCCAGCATTTT. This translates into CASSLPDQPQHF.

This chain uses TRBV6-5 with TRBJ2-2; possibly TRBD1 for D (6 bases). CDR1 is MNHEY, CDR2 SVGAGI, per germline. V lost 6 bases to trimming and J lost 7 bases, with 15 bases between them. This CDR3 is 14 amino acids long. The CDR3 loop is CASRGTWSNGELFF. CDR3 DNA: TGTGCCAGCAGGGGGACATGGTCCAACGGGGAGCTGTTTTTT.

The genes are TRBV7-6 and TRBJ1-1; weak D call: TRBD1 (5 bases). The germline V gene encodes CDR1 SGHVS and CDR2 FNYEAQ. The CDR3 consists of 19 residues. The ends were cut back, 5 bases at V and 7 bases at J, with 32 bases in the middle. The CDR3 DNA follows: TGTGCCAGCAGCCAAAACCCCGGGGTGGGGCCAAGGGCCGGGGGTGAAGCTTTCTTT. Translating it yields CASSQNPGVGPRAGGEAFF.

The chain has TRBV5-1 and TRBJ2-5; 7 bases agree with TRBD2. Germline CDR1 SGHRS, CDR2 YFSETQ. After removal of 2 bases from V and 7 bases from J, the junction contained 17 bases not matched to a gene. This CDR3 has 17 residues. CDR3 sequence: CASSFLGGSGAKGTQYF. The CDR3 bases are TGCGCCAGCAGCTTTCTCGGCGGGAGCGGGGCCAAGGGGACCCAGTACTTC.

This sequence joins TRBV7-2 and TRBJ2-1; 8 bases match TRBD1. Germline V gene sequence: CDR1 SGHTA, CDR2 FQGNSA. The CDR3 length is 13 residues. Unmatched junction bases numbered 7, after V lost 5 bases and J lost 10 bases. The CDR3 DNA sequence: TGTGCCAGCAGCCCCCGGACAGGGATGGAGCAGTTCTTC. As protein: CASSPRTGMEQFF.

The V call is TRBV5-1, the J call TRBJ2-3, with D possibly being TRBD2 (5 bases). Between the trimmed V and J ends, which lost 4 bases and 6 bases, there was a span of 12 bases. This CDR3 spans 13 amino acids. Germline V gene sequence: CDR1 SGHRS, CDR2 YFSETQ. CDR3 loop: CASSLDGVDTQYF. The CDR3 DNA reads TGCGCCAGCAGCCTGGACGGGGTGGATACGCAGTATTTT.

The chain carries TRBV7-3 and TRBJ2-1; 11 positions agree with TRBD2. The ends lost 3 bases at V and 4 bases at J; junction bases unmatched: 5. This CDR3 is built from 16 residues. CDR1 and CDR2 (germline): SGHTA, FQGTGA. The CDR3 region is CASSFSTSGNYNEQFF. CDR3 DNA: TGTGCCAGCAGCTTTTCGACTAGCGGGAATTACAATGAGCAGTTCTTC.

CDR3 DNA: TGTGCCAGCAGCTTACGAGTCCTTGGGCAAACCTACAATGAGCAGTTCTTC. The encoded protein is CASSLRVLGQTYNEQFF. The chain is built from TRBV7-2 and TRBJ2-1; D uncertain. V dropped 2 bases and J dropped 2 bases, with 16 bases sitting between them. This CDR3 is built from 17 residues. Germline CDR1 is SGHTA and CDR2 is FQGNSA.

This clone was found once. CDR3 protein: CASSKGRGGTGGADMNTEAFF. The CDR3 bases are TGTGCCAGCAGCAAAGGGAGGGGAGGAACAGGGGGCGCCGACATGAACACTGAAGCTTTCTTT. V usage is TRBV21-1 and J usage is TRBJ1-1; TRBD1, the table's D call, lacks a check against the DNA. TRBV21-1 constitutes a pseudogene. The CDR3 consists of 21 residues.

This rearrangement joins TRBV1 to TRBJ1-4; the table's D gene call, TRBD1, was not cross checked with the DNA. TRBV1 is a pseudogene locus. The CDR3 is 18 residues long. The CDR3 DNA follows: TGCACCAGCAGCCAAGAAGCCCAAGACAGGGCGAGGGGTGAAAAACTGTTTTTT. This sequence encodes CTSSQEAQDRARGEKLFF.

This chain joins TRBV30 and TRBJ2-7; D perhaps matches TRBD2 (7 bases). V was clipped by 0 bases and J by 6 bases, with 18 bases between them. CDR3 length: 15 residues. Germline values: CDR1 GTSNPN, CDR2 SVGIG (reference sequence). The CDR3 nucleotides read TGTGCCTGGAGTGTAGGGGGGGACACTTCACCCGAGCAGTACTTC. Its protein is CAWSVGGDTSPEQYF.